This passage covers 24 T cell receptor beta chains from one sample sequenced in a study of neoadjuvant anti-PD-1 for oral cavity cancer. Assay used: immunoSEQ multiplex PCR; TCRdb lists only in-frame clones, some missing. The table lists 55,000 to 75,000 clones, about 86% of them singletons, with approximately 2.8% in the top ten. Time point defined: after neoadjuvant nivolumab, at surgical resection. Sequencing was performed on PBMCs, taken after nivolumab (anti-PD-1) treatment. These receptors all come from a person between 40 and 85 years old with oral cavity squamous cell carcinoma.

The chain carries TRBV6-1 and TRBJ1-2, with 7 bases that match TRBD1. Germline assignment: CDR1 MNHNS and CDR2 SASEGT. Trimming at V came to 4 bases and at J to 4 bases, leaving 3 bases not matched to a gene. The CDR3 is 13 amino acids. CDR3 DNA sequence: TGTGCCAGCAGTGCGGGACAGACCTATGGCTACACCTTC. The encoded protein is CASSAGQTYGYTF.

J is TRBJ2-1 and V is TRBV19; 8 bases align to TRBD2. Germline values: CDR1 LNHDA, CDR2 SQIVND (reference sequence). This CDR3 spans 16 amino acids. J lost 5 bases, V lost 7 bases, and 13 bases had no gene match. The CDR3: CASNTPGSGSNNEQFF. CDR3 nucleotide sequence: TGTGCCAGTAACACCCCGGGGAGCGGGAGCAACAATGAGCAGTTCTTC. The variable domain in full, completed from reference TRBV19 and TRBJ2-1, reads DGGITQSPKYLFRKEGQNVTLSCEQNLNHDAMYWYRQDPGQGLRLIYYSQIVNDFQKGDIAEGYSVSREKKESFPLTVTSAQKNPTAFYLCASNTPGSGSNNEQFFGPGTRLTVL.

The chain recombines TRBV5-8 with TRBJ2-7; 13 bases map to TRBD2. Germline-derived CDR1 and CDR2 are SGHTS and YDEGEE. This CDR3 has 16 residues. V lost 0 bases, J lost 3 bases, and 3 bases stayed unmatched. The CDR3 protein is CASSLGTSGGIYEQYF. The DNA for the CDR3 is TGTGCCAGCAGCTTGGGGACTAGCGGGGGAATCTACGAGCAGTACTTC.

This chain uses TRBV27 with TRBJ2-1; 15 bases map to TRBD2. This CDR3 has 22 amino acids. The J segment lost 2 bases and the V segment lost 4 bases, leaving 18 bases of the junction unmatched. Germline V gene sequence: CDR1 MNHEY, CDR2 SMNVEV (reference sequence). CDR3 in amino acids: CASSSRAGVGTSGRIAYNEQFF. For the CDR3, the DNA is TGTGCCAGCAGTTCTAGGGCAGGGGTCGGGACTAGCGGGAGGATAGCCTACAATGAGCAGTTCTTC.

This clone was observed once. The J gene is TRBJ1-2, the V gene TRBV5-5; 7 bases align to TRBD1. The J segment lost 5 bases and the V segment lost 2 bases, leaving 3 bases of the junction unmatched. Germline V CDR1 and CDR2: SGHKS, YYEKEE (reference sequence). The CDR3 loop spans 13 amino acids. In DNA, the CDR3 is TGTGCCAGCAGCTTACGGACAGGATATGGCTACACCTTC. Translating it yields CASSLRTGYGYTF.

This chain links TRBV4-2 with TRBJ1-5, with D unresolved. Trimming removed 0 bases from V and 4 bases from J, with 10 bases in between. There are 15 residues in the CDR3. CDR1 LGHNA and CDR2 YNFKEQ come from the germline V gene. In nucleotides, the CDR3 is TGTGCCAGCAGCCAAGATTGGAGCGGAAATCAGCCCCAGCATTTT. Protein: CASSQDWSGNQPQHF.

This clone has only a few counts. The DNA for the CDR3 is TGCGCCAGCAGCTCCGGACGTTGGGGCTATACGCAGTATTTT. This translates into CASSSGRWGYTQYF. The chain uses TRBV5-1 and TRBJ2-3, with TRBD1 as a possible D gene (5 bases). V was clipped by 3 bases and J by 7 bases, with 15 bases between them. Germline values: CDR1 SGHRS, CDR2 YFSETQ. The CDR3 has 14 amino acids.

This sequence joins TRBV10-1 and TRBJ2-2; D might be TRBD1 or TRBD2, each matching 5 bases. Germline V gene lookup returns CDR1 WNHNN and CDR2 SYGVQD (reference sequence). This CDR3 contains 16 residues. The V gene lost 2 bases and the J gene lost 0 bases, with 10 bases spanning the gap. CDR3 sequence: CASSETRGSNTGELFF. In DNA, the CDR3 is TGCGCCAGCAGTGAGACCCGGGGCTCGAACACCGGGGAGCTGTTTTTT.

This chain uses TRBV5-4 with TRBJ1-1; D is possibly TRBD1 (5 bases). V was clipped by 2 bases and J by 1 base, with 12 bases between them. CDR3 length equals 15 residues. CDR1 and CDR2 from the germline V gene are SGHNT and YYREEE (reference sequence). This chain's CDR3 is CASSFPGTANTEAFF. CDR3 bases: TGTGCCAGCAGCTTCCCCGGGACGGCGAACACTGAAGCTTTCTTT.

This clone has a single count. The V call is TRBV11-3, the J call TRBJ2-3; 12 bases are a match to TRBD2. Trimming took 4 bases from V and 1 from J; bases not matched to a gene: 9. There are 18 residues in the CDR3. CDR1 is SGHNT and CDR2 is YENEEA in the germline V gene. The DNA for the CDR3 is TGTGCCAGCAGCTCTGGACTAGCGGGGAGTCACGGCACAGATACGCAGTATTTT. Its translation: CASSSGLAGSHGTDTQYF.

DNA for the CDR3: TGTGCCAGCAGTGAGGCACTTTACGAGCAGTACTTC. This codes for CASSEALYEQYF. The chain links TRBV2 to TRBJ2-7; D not certain. This CDR3 comprises 12 residues. Germline loops: CDR1 SNHLY, CDR2 FYNNEI. The V gene lost 3 bases and the J gene lost 4 bases, with 7 bases spanning the gap.

The genes are TRBV2 and TRBJ2-2; D may be TRBD1 (6 bases). CDR1 SNHLY and CDR2 FYNNEI come from the germline V gene. CDR3 length: 17 amino acids. Trimming cost V 2 bases and J 6 bases, with 19 bases left between them. CDR3 sequence (DNA): TGTGCCAGCAGTGAATCAGAAAGCAGGGGTTTAGCCGGGGAGCTGTTTTTT. Translated, it gives CASSESESRGLAGELFF.

J is TRBJ2-5 and V is TRBV9; perhaps TRBD2 as D (6 bases). CDR1 and CDR2 (germline): SGDLS, YYNGEE. The CDR3 runs to 14 residues. Trimming removed 2 bases from V and 1 base from J, with 9 bases in between. CDR3 sequence (DNA): TGTGCCAGCAGCGTGGGGGGACTCCAAGAGACCCAGTACTTC. Its protein product is CASSVGGLQETQYF.

This clone appeared a single time. The CDR3, as DNA: TGTGCCTGGGGGTTGGACTACAATGAGCAGTTCTTC. Translating it yields CAWGLDYNEQFF. This chain uses TRBV30 with TRBJ2-1; D uncertain. Per germline, CDR1 GTSNPN and CDR2 SVGIG (reference sequence). Trimming removed 5 bases at V and 3 bases at J, with 8 bases between. The CDR3 runs to 12 residues. Full variable domain (rest looked up from reference TRBV30 and TRBJ2-1): SQTIHQWPATLVQPVGSPLSLECTVEGTSNPNLYWYRQAAGRGLQLLFYSVGIGQISSEVPQNLSASRPQDRQFILSSKKLLLSDSGFYLCAWGLDYNEQFFGPGTRLTVL.

This clone was recorded only once. The chain employs TRBV7-2 and TRBJ2-7; D is undetermined. The CDR3 length is 18 residues. The germline V gene encodes CDR1 SGHTA and CDR2 FQGNSA. V was trimmed by 5 bases and J by 0 bases, leaving 23 bases between them. The CDR3 loop is CASSVDRARYSSSYEQYF. The CDR3 nucleotides read TGTGCCAGCAGCGTCGACCGGGCTCGCTATTCGAGCTCCTACGAGCAGTACTTC.

There are a few counts of this clone. V usage is TRBV21-1 and J usage is TRBJ1-2. TRBV21-1 is noted as a pseudogene. The CDR3 consists of 16 residues. The CDR3 sequence: CASSKGIWGRHYGYTF. For the CDR3, the DNA is TGTGCCAGCAGCAAAGGAATTTGGGGACGGCACTATGGCTACACCTTC.

The chain links TRBV7-9 to TRBJ2-1; TRBD2 matches 11 bases. The CDR3 has 16 amino acids. Germline CDR1 reads SEHNR; CDR2 reads FQNEAQ (reference sequence). The V gene end was trimmed by 1 base and the J gene end by 12 bases; junction bases not matched to a gene: 11. CDR3: CASSLDAGLAAPGQFF. The CDR3 DNA is TGTGCCAGCAGCTTAGACGCGGGACTAGCGGCGCCGGGGCAGTTCTTC.

The rearrangement links TRBV9 to TRBJ2-2; D remains unclear. Germline CDR1 reads SGDLS; CDR2 reads YYNGEE. The ends were cut back, 3 bases at V and 0 bases at J, with 12 bases in the middle. The CDR3 consists of 16 residues. The CDR3, as DNA: TGTGCCAGCAGCGAGACACAAGAATCGAACACCGGGGAGCTGTTTTTT. Amino acid sequence: CASSETQESNTGELFF.

The genes are TRBV28 and TRBJ2-7; D is perhaps TRBD2 (5 bases). The V gene's germline CDR1 is MDHEN and CDR2 SYDVKM. With 5 bases removed from V and 7 bases from J, the gap between germline ends came to 24 bases. The CDR3 loop spans 16 amino acids. The CDR3 protein is CASSRGSLRVGEEQYF. The CDR3 nucleotides read TGTGCCAGCAGTCGGGGATCTTTGAGGGTTGGGGAAGAGCAGTACTTC.

The chain has TRBV9 and TRBJ1-1; D is undetermined. The germline V gene encodes CDR1 SGDLS and CDR2 YYNGEE. The CDR3 spans 15 residues. The V gene lost 3 bases and the J gene lost 4 bases, with 16 bases spanning the gap. The CDR3 sequence: CASSAHRSLRTEAFF. CDR3 bases: TGTGCCAGCAGCGCGCACCGGTCGTTACGCACTGAAGCTTTCTTT.

The chain employs TRBV5-1 and TRBJ2-5, with 11 bases matching TRBD2. The trim removed 5 bases at V and 5 bases at J, leaving 14 bases unmatched. Germline CDR1 and CDR2: SGHRS and YFSETQ. The CDR3 totals 17 residues. The CDR3 spells CASRVRPSGGTGETQYF. The CDR3 bases are TGCGCCAGCAGGGTTCGGCCTAGCGGGGGGACAGGGGAGACCCAGTACTTC.

V is TRBV6-5 and J is TRBJ2-1; unclear D gene. The CDR3 loop spans 13 amino acids. V was pared by 6 bases and J by 3 bases, with 9 bases between. The germline V gene has CDR1 MNHEY and CDR2 SVGAGI. The CDR3 nucleotides are TGTGCCAGCAGGGTTCCATACTACAATGAGCAGTTCTTC. Translating it yields CASRVPYYNEQFF.

This clone occurred a few times. The CDR3 here is CASRPDRESNQPQHF. The CDR3 region has the DNA TGTGCCAGCAGACCAGACAGGGAGAGCAATCAGCCCCAGCATTTT. This chain joins TRBV28 and TRBJ1-5; the match to TRBD1 covers 7 bases. This CDR3 is built from 15 residues. The V gene end was trimmed by 6 bases and the J gene end by 1 base; junction bases not matched to a gene: 6. CDR1 MDHEN and CDR2 SYDVKM come from the germline V gene.

V gene TRBV7-3 combines with J gene TRBJ2-6; the match to TRBD2 covers 11 bases. V lost 1 base, J lost 2 bases, and 4 bases stayed unmatched. The V gene's germline CDR1 is SGHTA and CDR2 FQGTGA. This CDR3 region has 18 residues. The CDR3 coding sequence is TGTGCCAGCAGCTTAAATAGCGGGAGGGCCGCTGGGGCCAACGTCCTGACTTTC. Protein: CASSLNSGRAAGANVLTF.